The TCR beta chain under discussion was sequenced for a study of beta chain features in type 1 diabetes. What was sequenced were expressed TCRB transcripts, since all of the isolated RNA had been reverse transcribed. Libraries were prepared by immunoSEQ multiplex PCR; TCRdb keeps only in-frame clonotypes and omits some of them. The sample has under 300,000 clones, 7.5% to 9.5% seen once; the top ten hold approximately 0.99%. Germline CDR1 is SGHDN and CDR2 is FVKESK. This CDR3 contains 13 residues. Trimming cost V 4 bases and J 7 bases, with 8 bases left between them. Study-wide results and limits: Patients' naive, central memory and Treg TCRB repertoires seemed closer to one another than those of healthy donors.

This clone was detected a few times. The antigen is unknown. This TCR came from a woman between 18 and 29 years old in good health. Sequenced input: central memory CD4+ T cells from blood. J is TRBJ1-6 and V is TRBV14, with D possibly matching TRBD1 (5 bases). This CDR3 is CASSRGGNSPLHF. DNA of the CDR3: TGTGCCAGCAGCCGGGGGGGAAATTCACCCCTCCACTTT.